This T cell receptor (beta chain) was recovered during a study of T cells in localized non-small cell lung cancer. Libraries were prepared by immunoSEQ multiplex PCR; TCRdb keeps only in-frame clonotypes and omits some of them. The sample has roughly 40,000 clones, about 87% seen once. Study results and caveats: In adjacent lung, a median roughly 58 of the top 100 tumor clones were found. There was higher T cell clonality in uninvolved adjacent lung than in tumor, and it was highest there.

Concerning this clone: Its antigen is not identified.

CDR3 length: 14 amino acids. Trimming removed 2 bases from V and 6 bases from J, with 10 bases in between. In germline, CDR1 is SGHNT, CDR2 YENEEA. The TCR originated in a man between 18 and 49 years old with stage I lung adenocarcinoma. The specimen comprised peripheral blood, sampled before any cancer treatment. The chain recombines TRBV11-3 with TRBJ2-2, with D perhaps matching TRBD2 (7 bases). CDR3 sequence (DNA): TGTGCCAGCAGCTTATCGGGGGGCGCCGGGGAGCTGTTTTTT. Protein sequence: CASSLSGGAGELFF.